This T cell receptor beta chain was retrieved from a study of cytomegalovirus exposure and HLA in healthy donors. Study context: Among the approximately 400 genotyped donors, 81% were placed in the Caucasian-associated ancestry cluster. Study-wide results and caveats: In a later analysis, HLA-associated beta chains showed higher expansion and lower generation probabilities than comparable chains. Reports state that TCR beta sequences accurately predicted most subjects' HLA-A and HLA-B alleles. Information on immune exposure was restricted to one variable (CMV serostatus).

Concerning this clone itself: Antigen specificity is unknown.

Use of 60 Vbeta and 13 Jbeta primers characterized the PCR. The assay was immunoSEQ multiplex PCR, and TCRdb's table has in-frame clones only and misses some. The sample shows 170,000 or so clones, 75% to 85% of them seen only once. The origin of this receptor is a man aged 25 to 40 in good health and CMV-seropositive. The sample comprised PBMCs.

CDR3 in DNA: TGTGCCAGCAGCGTGGGACAGGGGTCCCCCACAGATACGCAGTATTTT. As protein: CASSVGQGSPTDTQYF. The V and J genes are TRBV9 and TRBJ2-3, with TRBD1 matching 10 bases. Germline lookup yields CDR1 SGDLS and CDR2 YYNGEE. This CDR3 comprises 16 residues. Unmatched junction bases numbered 5, after V lost 2 bases and J lost 2 bases.